This TCR beta chain derives from a study of PD-1 blockade in classical Hodgkin lymphoma. Sample time point: cycle 4 day 1 (C4D1), after 5 to 7 weeks of nivolumab. The patients all showed relapse after autologous stem cell transplantation, while their brentuximab vedotin exposure varied. The CDR3 runs to 15 residues. The germline gives CDR1 LNHDA, CDR2 SQIVND (reference sequence). The junction had 4 bases not matched to a gene; V was cut back by 4 bases and J by 4 bases. The table came from immunoSEQ multiplex PCR; TCRdb's copy has only in-frame clones and leaves some out. The sample includes over 85,000 clones, roughly nine tenths seen only once; the top ten take under 3%.

Sample: peripheral blood mononuclear cells (PBMCs), taken before the fourth cycle of nivolumab. The sequence was collected from a human donor with classical Hodgkin lymphoma. The chain is built from TRBV19 and TRBJ2-1; TRBD2 agrees at 10 bases. In DNA, the CDR3 is TGTGCCAGTAGTACCCTAGCGGGGGCATACAATGAGCAGTTCTTC. It is translated as CASSTLAGAYNEQFF.